The TCR beta chain under discussion was sequenced for a study of blood T cells in healthy people across ages. Germline lookup yields CDR1 LNHNV and CDR2 YYDKDF (reference sequence). The ends lost 8 bases at V and 3 bases at J; junction bases unmatched: 21. This CDR3 contains 19 residues. A note on this clonotype: Its antigen is unknown.

The study recruited healthy Caucasian donors from Russia who were aged about 6 to 95. Whenever a sample was processed, at least 6.5 million PBMCs were isolated. Study-wide points: Calculation of diversity from one million T cells yielded estimates considered to be underestimates.

Through a sample-barcoded 5' primer and a J-beta primer mix, a second PCR was run for roughly 6 to 11 cycles. TCRdb used MiXCR to reprocess the 5' RACE reads, holding one entry per CDR3 protein. The data show over a million distinct CDR3 sequences, around 39% seen once. Source material: blood. This chain uses TRBV15 with TRBJ2-3; TRBD2 agrees at 9 bases. The sequence derives from a woman under 30 in good health. The CDR3 sequence is CATRRRGGQESSRTDTQYF. CDR3 coding DNA: TGTGCCACCCGCCGGCGGGGGGGCCAAGAAAGCTCTAGGACAGATACGCAGTATTTT.